This TCR beta chain was captured by sequencing in a study of cytomegalovirus exposure and HLA in healthy donors. The table came from immunoSEQ multiplex PCR; TCRdb's copy has only in-frame clones and leaves some out. The data show around 160,000 clones, around 90% seen once. V shed 7 bases, J shed 5 bases, and the junction held 5 bases outside the gene matches. The length of the CDR3 is 13 residues. Per germline, CDR1 SNHLY and CDR2 FYNNEI. The chain couples TRBV2 to TRBJ1-2; 9 bases match TRBD1. The specimen sequenced was PBMCs. The source is a man between 18 and 35 years old in good health and CMV-seronegative. The chain's CDR3 is CASTGQGLYGYTF. The CDR3 DNA follows: TGTGCCAGCACGGGACAGGGATTGTATGGCTACACCTTC.